These 7 T cell receptor beta chains originate from one sample sequenced in a study of T cells in women clearing cervical HPV infection. Libraries were prepared by immunoSEQ multiplex PCR; TCRdb keeps only in-frame clonotypes and omits some of them. The listing contains 25,000 to 35,000 clones. The source material was blood buffy coat. The source is a woman aged 18 to 75 with a cervical HPV16 infection that either progressed to CIN3+ or cleared (not recorded which).

With regard to this clone: The read terminates 3 residues ahead of where the CDR3 ends, so the germline J gene completes it. The chain is built from TRBV18 and TRBJ1-2; unclear D gene. CDR3 size: 16 residues. The germline V gene encodes CDR1 KGHSH and CDR2 LQKENI. The sequenced CDR3 bases are TGTGCCAGCTCCCCTAATCTAGCGGGAGATATGCATGAC. This codes for CASSPNLAGDMHD. The CDR3 in its entirety is CASSPNLAGDMHDYTF.

With respect to this clone: The read is 3 residues too short to cover the CDR3 end, so that end is filled in from the germline J gene. The chain is built from TRBV5-1 and TRBJ1-2, with D perhaps matching TRBD1 (6 bases). V lost 1 base and J 0 bases, leaving 10 bases between the germline ends. This CDR3 comprises 15 residues. CDR1 and CDR2 (germline): SGHRS, YFSETQ. Partial CDR3 DNA: TGCGCCAGCAGCTTGAGGACAGATACTAACTATGGC. Protein product: CASSLRTDTNYG. The whole CDR3 region reads CASSLRTDTNYGYTF.

A remark on this clone: The read terminates 3 residues before the CDR3 end, so the remaining end is supplied by the germline J gene. The rearrangement links TRBV11-2 to TRBJ1-1, with unresolved D. V gave up 5 bases and J gave up 7 bases, with 17 bases separating them. In germline, CDR1 is SGHAT, CDR2 FQNNGV. The CDR3 runs to 14 residues. The part of the CDR3 DNA that was read is TGTGCCAGCAGCCCGGCGGGTAGCCTTGGTGAA. Protein sequence: CASSPAGSLGE. The CDR3, in full, reads CASSPAGSLGEAFF.

A word on this clone: The read ends 3 residues early relative to the CDR3; the germline J gene fills the gap. The chain has TRBV18 and TRBJ1-2; possible D gene TRBD1, 5 bases. The CDR3 is 15 amino acids. Germline-derived CDR1 and CDR2 are KGHSH and LQKENI. The chain's CDR3 is CASSLGTSGADTYTF. CDR3 DNA (partial): TGTGCCAGCTCACTTGGGACTAGCGGAGCAGATACC.

The DNA read from the CDR3 is TGTGCCAGTAGCCGCCCGGGACTAGACTACAATGAG. The encoded protein is CASSRPGLDYNE. The whole CDR3 sequence is CASSRPGLDYNEQFF. The chain is built from TRBV19 and TRBJ2-1, with TRBD2 identical over 8 bases. The CDR3 goes on 3 residues after the read ends, and that part is filled in from the germline J gene. Losses at the gene ends were 6 bases for V and 3 bases for J; bases not matched to a gene: 7. CDR1 is LNHDA, CDR2 SQIVND, per germline (reference sequence). The CDR3 is 15 amino acids. Supplemented by reference TRBV19 and TRBJ2-1, the full variable domain reads DGGITQSPKYLFRKEGQNVTLSCEQNLNHDAMYWYRQDPGQGLRLIYYSQIVNDFQKGDIAEGYSVSREKKESFPLTVTSAQKNPTAFYLCASSRPGLDYNEQFFGPGTRLTVL.

In regard to this clone: Read data end 3 residues before the CDR3 end; the end is taken from the germline J gene. The chain recombines TRBV7-3 with TRBJ2-5, with TRBD2 as a possible D gene (6 bases). The CDR3 runs 15 residues. The germline V gene has CDR1 SGHTA and CDR2 FQGTGA. V was trimmed by 2 bases and J by 5 bases, leaving 15 bases between them. CDR3 DNA, as far as it was read: TGTGCCAGCAGCTTACATACTAGCTGGAAGGAGACC. Amino acids: CASSLHTSWKET. From start to end, the CDR3 is CASSLHTSWKETQYF.

Points on this clone: Sequencing ends 3 residues short of the CDR3 end; the germline J gene provides the rest. This chain uses TRBV19 with TRBJ2-1; 9 bases are shared with TRBD2. Germline V gene sequence: CDR1 LNHDA, CDR2 SQIVND (reference sequence). V lost 6 bases and J lost 9; bases outside the gene matches: 6. The CDR3 spans 13 residues. The CDR3 reads CASSPFSGSEQFF. The DNA read from the CDR3 is TGTGCCAGTAGCCCCTTTAGCGGGAGTGAG.